The clone carrying this T cell receptor beta chain was seen many times. Its specificity is not known. The data are from a study of neurological immune-mediated disorders. Study-wide findings and caveats: Whereas HTLV-1-associated myelopathy showed the most TCR clonal expansion, multiple sclerosis showed the least, with levels below those of healthy controls. No CDR3 amino acid sequences recurred among expanded clones across subjects, suggesting private repertoires in all groups.

Stated time point: longitudinal time-point 3. The yield of each sequencing run was over 160 million TCR-beta sequences from 15-18 subjects. From the 5' RACE reads, TCRdb called clonotypes with MiXCR, one entry per CDR3 protein. The sample carries some 89,000 distinct CDR3 sequences, approximately 4.3% recorded once. Sequencing was carried out using PBMCs. The source is a woman in her sixties with multiple sclerosis.

The CDR3 spells CSVLGGTGVIQETQYF. DNA for the CDR3: TGCAGCGTCCTAGGTGGAACAGGGGTGATCCAAGAGACCCAGTACTTC. The gene calls are TRBV29-1 and TRBJ2-5; 7 nucleotides line up with TRBD1. Germline trimming cut 6 bases from V and 1 base from J; bases unmatched to any gene: 14. The CDR3 totals 16 residues. Germline-derived CDR1 and CDR2 are SQVTM and ANQGSEA.